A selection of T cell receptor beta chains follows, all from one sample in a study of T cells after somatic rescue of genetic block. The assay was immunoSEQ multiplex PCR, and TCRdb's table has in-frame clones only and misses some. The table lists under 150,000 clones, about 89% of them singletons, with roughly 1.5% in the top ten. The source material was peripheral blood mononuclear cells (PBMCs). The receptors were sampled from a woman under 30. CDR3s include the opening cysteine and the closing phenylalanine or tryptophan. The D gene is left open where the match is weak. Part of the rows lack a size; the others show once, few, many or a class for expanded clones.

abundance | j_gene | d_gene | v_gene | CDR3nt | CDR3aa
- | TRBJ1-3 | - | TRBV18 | TGTGCCAGCTCACCGTTTCGTAGCTCTGGAAACACCATATATTTT | CASSPFRSSGNTIYF
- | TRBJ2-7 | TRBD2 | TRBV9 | TGTGCCAGCAGCGTAGGACTAGCGGGGAGCTCCTACGAGCAGTACTTC | CASSVGLAGSSYEQYF
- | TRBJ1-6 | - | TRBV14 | TGTGCCAGCAGCCAATCCGGTGGTGTTCTAGGGACCCTCCACTTT | CASSQSGGVLGTLHF
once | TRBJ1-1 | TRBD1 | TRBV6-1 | TGTGCCAGCAGTGAACCCAACAGGGGTATGAACACTGAAGCTTTCTTT | CASSEPNRGMNTEAFF
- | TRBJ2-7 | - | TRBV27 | TGTGCCAGCAGTGTGAGGCGAGTCGCTTCCGAGCAGTACTTC | CASSVRRVASEQYF
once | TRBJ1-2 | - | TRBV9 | TGTGCCAGCGCCCCGAGGGCTGAGGGCTACACCTTC | CASAPRAEGYTF
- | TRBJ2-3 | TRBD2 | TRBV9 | TGTGCCAGCGGAACTAGCGGGGGGACCACAGATACGCAGTATTTT | CASGTSGGTTDTQYF
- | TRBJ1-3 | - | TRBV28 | TGTGCCAGCTACTTGGAGGGTTCAAACACCATATATTTT | CASYLEGSNTIYF
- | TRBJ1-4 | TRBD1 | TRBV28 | TGTGCCAGCAGTGAATCACAGGGGTCGGGGGGTGAAAAACTGTTTTTT | CASSESQGSGGEKLFF
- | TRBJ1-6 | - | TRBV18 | TGTGCCAGCTCACCCCTAAGGGGAAGAGGCTCACCCCTCCACTTT | CASSPLRGRGSPLHF
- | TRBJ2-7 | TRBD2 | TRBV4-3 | TGCGCCAGCAGCCAAGCGGGGGGATATACCTACGAGCAGTACTTC | CASSQAGGYTYEQYF
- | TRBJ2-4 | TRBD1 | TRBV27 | TGTGCCAGCAGTCCCCTCCCGGGACAGGGGACAAACATTCAGTACTTC | CASSPLPGQGTNIQYF
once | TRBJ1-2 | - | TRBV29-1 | TGCAGCGTTGAGCTTGACGCCAACTATGGCTACACCTTC | CSVELDANYGYTF
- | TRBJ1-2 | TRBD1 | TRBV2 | TGTGCCAGCAGGCACCGGGACAGGGATGGCTACACCTTC | CASRHRDRDGYTF
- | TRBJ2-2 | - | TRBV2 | TGTGCCAGCAGGGGGTCCGGGGAGCTGTTTTTT | CASRGSGELFF
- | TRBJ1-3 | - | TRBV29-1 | TGCAGCTATGCACAGGGCTCTGGAAACACCATATATTTT | CSYAQGSGNTIYF
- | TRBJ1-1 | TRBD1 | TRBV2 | TGTGCCAGCAGTGTCGACCGGGACAGGGGAGACACTGAAGCTTTCTTT | CASSVDRDRGDTEAFF